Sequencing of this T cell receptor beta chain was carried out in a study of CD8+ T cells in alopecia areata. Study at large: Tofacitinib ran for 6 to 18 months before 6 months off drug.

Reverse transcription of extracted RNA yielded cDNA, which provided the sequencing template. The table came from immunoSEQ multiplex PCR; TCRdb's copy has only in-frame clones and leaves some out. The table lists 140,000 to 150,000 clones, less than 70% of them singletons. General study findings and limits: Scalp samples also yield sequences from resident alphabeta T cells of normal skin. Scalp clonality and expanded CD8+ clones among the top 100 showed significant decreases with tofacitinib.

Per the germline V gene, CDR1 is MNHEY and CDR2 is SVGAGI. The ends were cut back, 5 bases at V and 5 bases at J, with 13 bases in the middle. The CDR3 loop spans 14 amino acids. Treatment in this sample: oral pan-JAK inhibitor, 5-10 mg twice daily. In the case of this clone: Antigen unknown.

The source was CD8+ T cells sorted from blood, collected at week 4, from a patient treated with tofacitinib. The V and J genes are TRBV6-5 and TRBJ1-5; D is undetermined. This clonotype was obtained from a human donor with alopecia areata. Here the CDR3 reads CASSGLSGDQPQHF. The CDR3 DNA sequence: TGTGCCAGCAGTGGGCTTTCAGGAGATCAGCCCCAGCATTTT.